The entry below describes one T cell receptor beta chain. Random hexamers were used to reverse transcribe about 0.45 to 1 ug of RNA. A single record per CDR3 protein comes from TCRdb applying MiXCR to the immunoSEQ multiplex PCR reads. The table includes about 140,000 distinct CDR3 sequences, around 93% detected once. This CDR3 has 16 amino acids. V lost 6 bases, J lost 3 bases, and 18 bases lay in between. This record comes from a study of CD8 T cells in Susac syndrome. Study details: Patients with Susac syndrome, at blood draw, were therapy-naive, on corticosteroids, or on intravenous immunoglobulin alone.

This receptor was obtained from a human donor with Susac syndrome. Sequences were obtained from CD4+ T cells from PBMCs. J is TRBJ2-1 and V is TRBV12-3 or TRBV12-4, with TRBD2 as a possible D gene (5 bases). The CDR3 region is CASRAVSAPLYNEQFF. As DNA, the CDR3 is TGTGCCAGCAGGGCCGTTAGCGCCCCTCTCTACAATGAGCAGTTCTTC.